The clone carrying this TCR beta chain has a handful of counts. What it binds is not known. This same CDR3 is encoded by further DNA sequences in the sample. The V end lost 0 bases, the J end lost 0 bases, and 7 bases lay between the germline ends. Looked up from germline, CDR1 is SQVTM and CDR2 is ANQGSEA. This CDR3 has 14 amino acids. Sequencing targeted expressed TCRB transcripts, as all isolated RNA had been reverse transcribed. Some 3.6 million reads per sample were averaged for naive, central memory and regulatory samples. The assay was immunoSEQ multiplex PCR, and TCRdb's table has in-frame clones only and misses some. Of about 710,000 clones detected, more than 13% appear once; the ten largest clones hold approximately 0.042%. These data originate in a study of beta chain features in type 1 diabetes. Study summary: Over all samples combined, about 100,000,000 sorted cells were examined.

Points from the study as a whole: Among all four CD4+ subsets, Type 1 diabetes patients had TCRB CDR3s that were moderately but significantly shorter. Insertions were fewer and deletions more numerous at VDJ junctions in type 1 diabetes patients. A closer apparent resemblance between naive, central memory and Treg TCRB repertoires was seen in patients than in healthy donors.

The origin of this receptor is a man aged 18 to 30 with type 1 diabetes. The V gene is TRBV29-1, the J gene TRBJ2-3, with D hard to call. The sample comprised naive CD4+ T cells from blood. As DNA, the CDR3 is TGCAGCGTTGAAGATCGGCCCAGCACAGATACGCAGTATTTT. Its protein is CSVEDRPSTDTQYF.